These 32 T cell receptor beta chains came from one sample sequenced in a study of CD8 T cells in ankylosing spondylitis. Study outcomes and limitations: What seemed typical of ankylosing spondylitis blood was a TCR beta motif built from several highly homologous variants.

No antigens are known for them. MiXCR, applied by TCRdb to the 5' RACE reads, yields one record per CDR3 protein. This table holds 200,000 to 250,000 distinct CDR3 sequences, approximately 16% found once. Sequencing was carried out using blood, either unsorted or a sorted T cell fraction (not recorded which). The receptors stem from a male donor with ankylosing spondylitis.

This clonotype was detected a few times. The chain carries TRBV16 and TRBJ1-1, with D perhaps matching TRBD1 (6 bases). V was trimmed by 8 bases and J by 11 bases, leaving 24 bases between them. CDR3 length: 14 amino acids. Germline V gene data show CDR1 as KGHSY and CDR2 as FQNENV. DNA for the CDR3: TGTGCCAGCGACCACCCTCGGGGGGGCAGGACCGCTTTCTTT. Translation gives CASDHPRGGRTAFF.

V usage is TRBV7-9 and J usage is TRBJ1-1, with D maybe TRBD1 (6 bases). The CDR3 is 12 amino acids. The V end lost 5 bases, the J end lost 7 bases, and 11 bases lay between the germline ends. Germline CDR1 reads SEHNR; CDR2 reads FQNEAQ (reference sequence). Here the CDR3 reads CASSTGFVEAFF. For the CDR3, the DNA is TGTGCCAGCAGCACAGGGTTTGTTGAAGCTTTCTTT.

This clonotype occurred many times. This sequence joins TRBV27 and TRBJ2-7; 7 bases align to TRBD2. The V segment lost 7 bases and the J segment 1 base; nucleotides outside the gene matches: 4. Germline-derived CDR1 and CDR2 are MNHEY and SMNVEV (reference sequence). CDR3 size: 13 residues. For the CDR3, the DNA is TGTGCCAGCAATACTAGCGTTTCCTACGAGCAGTACTTC. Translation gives CASNTSVSYEQYF.

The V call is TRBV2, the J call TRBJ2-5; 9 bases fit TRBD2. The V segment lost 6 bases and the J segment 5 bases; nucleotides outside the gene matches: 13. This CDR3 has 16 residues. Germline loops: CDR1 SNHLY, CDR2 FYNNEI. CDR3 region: CASSPRLAADGETQYF. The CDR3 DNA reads TGTGCCAGCAGCCCGCGACTAGCGGCCGATGGGGAGACCCAGTACTTC.

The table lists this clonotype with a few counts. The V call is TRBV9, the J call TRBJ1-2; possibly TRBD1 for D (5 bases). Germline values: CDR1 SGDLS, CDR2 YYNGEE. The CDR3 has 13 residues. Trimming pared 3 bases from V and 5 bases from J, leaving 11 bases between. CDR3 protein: CASSASGAYGYTF. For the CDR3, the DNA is TGTGCCAGCAGCGCCTCCGGGGCGTATGGCTACACCTTC.

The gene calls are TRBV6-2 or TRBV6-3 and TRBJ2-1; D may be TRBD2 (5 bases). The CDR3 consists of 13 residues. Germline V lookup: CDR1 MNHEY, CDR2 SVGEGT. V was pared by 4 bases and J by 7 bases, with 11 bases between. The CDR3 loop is CASSSGLINEQFF. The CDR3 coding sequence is TGTGCCAGCAGTTCAGGACTGATAAATGAGCAGTTCTTC.

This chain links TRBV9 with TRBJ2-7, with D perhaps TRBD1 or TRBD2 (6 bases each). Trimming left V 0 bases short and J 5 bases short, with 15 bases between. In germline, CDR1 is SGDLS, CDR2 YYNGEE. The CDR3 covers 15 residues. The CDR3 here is CASSVEAQGRNEQYF. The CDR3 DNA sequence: TGTGCCAGCAGCGTAGAGGCCCAGGGGAGGAACGAGCAGTACTTC.

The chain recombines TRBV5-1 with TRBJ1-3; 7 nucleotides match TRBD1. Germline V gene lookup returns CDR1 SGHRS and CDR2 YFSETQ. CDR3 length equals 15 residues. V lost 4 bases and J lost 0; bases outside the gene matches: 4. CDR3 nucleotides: TGCGCCAGCAGCCCCTGGGACAGCTCTGGAAACACCATATATTTT. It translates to CASSPWDSSGNTIYF.

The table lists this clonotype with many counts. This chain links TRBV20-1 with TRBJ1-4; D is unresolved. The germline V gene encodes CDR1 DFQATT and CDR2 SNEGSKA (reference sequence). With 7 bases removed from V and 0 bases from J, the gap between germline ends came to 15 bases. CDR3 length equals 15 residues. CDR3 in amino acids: CSVHPLQTTNEKLFF. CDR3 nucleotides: TGCAGTGTTCACCCCCTTCAGACAACTAATGAAAAACTGTTTTTT.

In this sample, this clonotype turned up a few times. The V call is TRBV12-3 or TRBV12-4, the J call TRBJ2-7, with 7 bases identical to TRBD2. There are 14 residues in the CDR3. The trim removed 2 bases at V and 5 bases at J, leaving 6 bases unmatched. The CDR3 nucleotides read TGTGCCAGCAGTTTAACGGGAGGCGTCGACGAGCAGTACTTC. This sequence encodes CASSLTGGVDEQYF.

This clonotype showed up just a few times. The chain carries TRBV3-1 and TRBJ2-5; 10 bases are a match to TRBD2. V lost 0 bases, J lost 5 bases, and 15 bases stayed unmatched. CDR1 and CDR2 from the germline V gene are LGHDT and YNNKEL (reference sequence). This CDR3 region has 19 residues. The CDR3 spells CASSQDLFPSGGAGETQYF. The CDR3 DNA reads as TGTGCCAGCAGCCAAGATCTTTTTCCGAGCGGGGGGGCCGGTGAGACCCAGTACTTC.

In DNA form, the CDR3 reads TGTGCCAGCAGTGCCGGACAGGGGGATGAAAAACTGTTTTTT. This translates into CASSAGQGDEKLFF. This chain connects TRBV12-3 or TRBV12-4 to TRBJ1-4, with 10 bases identical to TRBD1. This CDR3 has 14 residues. Trimming cost V 5 bases and J 6 bases; bases outside gene matches: 3.

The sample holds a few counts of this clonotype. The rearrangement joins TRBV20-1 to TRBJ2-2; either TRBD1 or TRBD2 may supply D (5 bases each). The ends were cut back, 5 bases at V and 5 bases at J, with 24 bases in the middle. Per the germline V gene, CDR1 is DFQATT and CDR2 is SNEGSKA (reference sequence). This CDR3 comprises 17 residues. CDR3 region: CSARNLRDSGPTGELFF. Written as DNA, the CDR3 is TGCAGTGCTCGCAACCTGAGAGACTCGGGACCAACCGGGGAGCTGTTTTTT.

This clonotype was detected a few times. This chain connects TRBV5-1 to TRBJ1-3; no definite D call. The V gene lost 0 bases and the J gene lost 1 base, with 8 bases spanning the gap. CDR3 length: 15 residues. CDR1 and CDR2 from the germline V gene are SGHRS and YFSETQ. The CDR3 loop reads CASSLAGGSGNTIYF. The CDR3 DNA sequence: TGCGCCAGCAGCTTGGCGGGCGGTTCTGGAAACACCATATATTTT. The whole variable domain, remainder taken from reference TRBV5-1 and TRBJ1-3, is KAGVTQTPRYLIKTRGQQVTLSCSPISGHRSVSWYQQTPGQGLQFLFEYFSETQRNKGNFPGRFSGRQFSNSRSEMNVSTLELGDSALYLCASSLAGGSGNTIYFGEGSWLTVV.

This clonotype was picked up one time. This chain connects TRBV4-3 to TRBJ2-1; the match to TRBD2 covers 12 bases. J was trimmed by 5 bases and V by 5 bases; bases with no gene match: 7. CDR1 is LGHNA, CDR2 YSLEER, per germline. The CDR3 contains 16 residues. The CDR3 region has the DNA TGCGCCAGCAGCTTTCTCTCTAGCGGGAGGGACAATGAGCAGTTCTTC. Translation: CASSFLSSGRDNEQFF.

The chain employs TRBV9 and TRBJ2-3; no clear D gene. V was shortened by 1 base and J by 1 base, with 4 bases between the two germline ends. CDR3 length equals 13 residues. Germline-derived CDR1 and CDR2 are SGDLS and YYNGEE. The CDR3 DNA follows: TGTGCCAGCAGCGTATTGGGCACAGATACGCAGTATTTT. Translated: CASSVLGTDTQYF.

CDR3 bases: TGCGCCAGCAGCCAAGGCAGGGGGCCTGGAAACACCATATATTTT. This sequence encodes CASSQGRGPGNTIYF. The chain employs TRBV4-1 and TRBJ1-3, with 8 bases that match TRBD1. The CDR3 has 15 residues. Germline V gene sequence: CDR1 MGHRA, CDR2 YSYEKL. V was clipped by 1 base and J by 2 bases; unmatched bases: 1.

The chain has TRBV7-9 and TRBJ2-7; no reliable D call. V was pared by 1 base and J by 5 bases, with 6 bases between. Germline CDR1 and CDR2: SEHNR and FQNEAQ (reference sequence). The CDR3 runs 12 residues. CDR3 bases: TGTGCCAGCAGCTTAGTGCGTGACGAGCAGTACTTC. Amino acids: CASSLVRDEQYF.

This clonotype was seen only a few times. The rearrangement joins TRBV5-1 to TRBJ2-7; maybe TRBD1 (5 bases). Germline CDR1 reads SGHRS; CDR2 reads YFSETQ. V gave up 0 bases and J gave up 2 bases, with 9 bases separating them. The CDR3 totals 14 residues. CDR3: CASSLVDTPYEQYF. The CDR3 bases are TGCGCCAGCAGCTTGGTGGACACCCCCTACGAGCAGTACTTC. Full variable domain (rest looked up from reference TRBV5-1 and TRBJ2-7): KAGVTQTPRYLIKTRGQQVTLSCSPISGHRSVSWYQQTPGQGLQFLFEYFSETQRNKGNFPGRFSGRQFSNSRSEMNVSTLELGDSALYLCASSLVDTPYEQYFGPGTRLTVT.

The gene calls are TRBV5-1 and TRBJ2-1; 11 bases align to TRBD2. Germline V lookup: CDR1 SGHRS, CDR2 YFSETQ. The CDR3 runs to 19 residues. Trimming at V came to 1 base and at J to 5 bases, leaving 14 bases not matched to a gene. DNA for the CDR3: TGCGCCAGCAGCTTGTGGTCAGGGAGATCTAGCGGGAGGAACAATGAGCAGTTCTTC. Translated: CASSLWSGRSSGRNNEQFF.

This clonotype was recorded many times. CDR3 amino acids: CASSSNLRTGELFF. Here the CDR3 DNA reads TGCGCCAGCAGCTCGAACTTGCGAACCGGGGAGCTGTTTTTT. V gene TRBV5-1 combines with J gene TRBJ2-2; D is unclear. The V end lost 3 bases, the J end lost 5 bases, and 11 bases lay between the germline ends. The CDR3 totals 14 residues. In germline, CDR1 is SGHRS, CDR2 YFSETQ. The full variable domain, in which reference TRBV5-1 and TRBJ2-2 provide the parts outside the CDR3, is KAGVTQTPRYLIKTRGQQVTLSCSPISGHRSVSWYQQTPGQGLQFLFEYFSETQRNKGNFPGRFSGRQFSNSRSEMNVSTLELGDSALYLCASSSNLRTGELFFGEGSRLTVL.

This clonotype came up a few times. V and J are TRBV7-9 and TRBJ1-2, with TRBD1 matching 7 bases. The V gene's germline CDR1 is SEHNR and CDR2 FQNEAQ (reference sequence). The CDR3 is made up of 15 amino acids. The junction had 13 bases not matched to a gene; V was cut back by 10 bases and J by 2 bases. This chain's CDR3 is CATSTGDRVNYGYTF. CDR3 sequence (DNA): TGTGCCACCTCAACAGGGGACCGAGTCAACTATGGCTACACCTTC.

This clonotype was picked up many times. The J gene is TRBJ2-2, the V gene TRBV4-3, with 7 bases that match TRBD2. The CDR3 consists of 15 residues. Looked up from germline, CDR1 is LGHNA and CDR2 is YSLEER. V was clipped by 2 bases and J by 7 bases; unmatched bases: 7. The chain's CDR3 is CASSQFPGEGGELFF. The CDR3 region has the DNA TGCGCCAGCAGCCAATTCCCGGGGGAGGGCGGGGAGCTGTTTTTT.

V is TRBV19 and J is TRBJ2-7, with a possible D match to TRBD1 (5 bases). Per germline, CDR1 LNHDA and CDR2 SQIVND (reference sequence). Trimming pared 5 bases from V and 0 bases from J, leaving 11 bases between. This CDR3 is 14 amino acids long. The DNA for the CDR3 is TGTGCCAGTAGTCTCGAGACAGACTCCTACGAGCAGTACTTC. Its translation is CASSLETDSYEQYF.

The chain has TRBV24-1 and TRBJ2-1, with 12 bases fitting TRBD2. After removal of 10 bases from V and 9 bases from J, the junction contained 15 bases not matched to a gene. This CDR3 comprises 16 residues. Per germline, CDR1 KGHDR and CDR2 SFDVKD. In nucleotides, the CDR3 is TGTGCCACGGAGACTAGCGGGAGTTGGGGGGGCGTTGAGCAGTTCTTC. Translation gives CATETSGSWGGVEQFF.

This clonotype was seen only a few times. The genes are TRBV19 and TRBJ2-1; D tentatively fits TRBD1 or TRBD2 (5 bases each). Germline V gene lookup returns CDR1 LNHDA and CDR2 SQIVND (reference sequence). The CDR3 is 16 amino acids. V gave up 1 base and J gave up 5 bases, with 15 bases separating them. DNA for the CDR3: TGTGCCAGTAGTATAGTGCCGGGACCCATAAACAATGAGCAGTTCTTC. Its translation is CASSIVPGPINNEQFF.

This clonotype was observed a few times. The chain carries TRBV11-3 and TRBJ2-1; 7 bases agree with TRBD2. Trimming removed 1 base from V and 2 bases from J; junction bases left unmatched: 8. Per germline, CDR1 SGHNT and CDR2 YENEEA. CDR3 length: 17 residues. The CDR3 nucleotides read TGTGCCAGCAGCTTAGCTCGGGGGAGGGCCCCCTACAATGAGCAGTTCTTC. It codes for CASSLARGRAPYNEQFF. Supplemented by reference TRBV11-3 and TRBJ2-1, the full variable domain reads EAGVVQSPRYKIIEKKQPVAFWCNPISGHNTLYWYLQNLGQGPELLIRYENEEAVDDSQLPKDRFSAERLKGVDSTLKIQPAELGDSAVYLCASSLARGRAPYNEQFFGPGTRLTVL.

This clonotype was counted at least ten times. The CDR3 region is CASSQDGYEQYF. The DNA for the CDR3 is TGCGCCAGCAGCCAAGACGGCTACGAGCAGTACTTC. The rearrangement joins TRBV4-1 to TRBJ2-7; D is undetermined. Trimming removed 0 bases from V and 3 bases from J, with 3 bases in between. The CDR3 loop spans 12 amino acids. Germline V gives CDR1 MGHRA, CDR2 YSYEKL.

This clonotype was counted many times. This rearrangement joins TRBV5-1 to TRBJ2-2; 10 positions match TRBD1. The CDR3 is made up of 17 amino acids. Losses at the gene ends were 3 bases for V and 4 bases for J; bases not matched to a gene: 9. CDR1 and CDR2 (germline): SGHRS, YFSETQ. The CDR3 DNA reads TGCGCCAGCAGCTGGGACCCGGGGACAGGGGTCACCGGGGAGCTGTTTTTT. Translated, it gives CASSWDPGTGVTGELFF.

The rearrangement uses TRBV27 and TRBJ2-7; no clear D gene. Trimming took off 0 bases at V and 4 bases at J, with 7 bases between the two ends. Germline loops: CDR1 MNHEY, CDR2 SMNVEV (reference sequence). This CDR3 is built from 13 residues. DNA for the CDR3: TGTGCCAGCAGTTTATCGATCGGGTACGAGCAGTACTTC. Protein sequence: CASSLSIGYEQYF.

CDR3 DNA sequence: TGTGCCAGCAGTTCAAGGGACGGGGAGCTGTTTTTT. As protein: CASSSRDGELFF. The V gene is TRBV27, the J gene TRBJ2-2; no clear D gene. Germline lookup yields CDR1 MNHEY and CDR2 SMNVEV (reference sequence). V lost 4 bases and J lost 7, with 7 bases in between. The CDR3 sequence is 12 residues long.

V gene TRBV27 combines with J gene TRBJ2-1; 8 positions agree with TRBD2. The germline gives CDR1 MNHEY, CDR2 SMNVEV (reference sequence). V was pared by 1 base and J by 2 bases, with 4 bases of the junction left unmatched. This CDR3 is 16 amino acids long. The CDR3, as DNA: TGTGCCAGCAGTTTATGGCGGGAGGCCCCCTACAATGAGCAGTTCTTC. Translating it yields CASSLWREAPYNEQFF.